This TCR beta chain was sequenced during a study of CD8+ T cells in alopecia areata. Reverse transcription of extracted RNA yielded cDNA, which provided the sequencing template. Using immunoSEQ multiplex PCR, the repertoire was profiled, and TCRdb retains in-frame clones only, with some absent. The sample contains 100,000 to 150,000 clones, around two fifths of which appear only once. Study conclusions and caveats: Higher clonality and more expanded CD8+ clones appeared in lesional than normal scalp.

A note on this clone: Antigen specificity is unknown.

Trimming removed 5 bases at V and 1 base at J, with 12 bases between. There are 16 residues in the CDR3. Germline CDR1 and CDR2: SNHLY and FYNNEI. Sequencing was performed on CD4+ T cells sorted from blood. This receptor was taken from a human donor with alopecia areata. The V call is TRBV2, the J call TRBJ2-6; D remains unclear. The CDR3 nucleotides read TGTGCCAGCAGTCCCCGAATTCGATCTGGGGCCAACGTCCTGACTTTC. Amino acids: CASSPRIRSGANVLTF.